The rows below give T cell receptor beta chains drawn from one sample of a study of T-cell reconstitution after alpha-beta-depleted transplantation in children. MiXCR, run by TCRdb on the PCR reads, gives a single entry per CDR3 protein. The sample contains approximately 1,000,000 distinct CDR3 sequences, about 29% of which appear only once. Sample: PBMCs, mostly from graft donor cells, taken 360 days after TCRalphabeta/CD19-depleted stem cell transplant. The source of these receptors is a boy under two years old who had a stem cell transplant for SCID, so the T cells may come from the graft donor. The CDR3 runs from the conserved cysteine through the conserved F or W. D genes are given only for firm matches. For some rows the clone size is stated as once, few or many, or as a class when expanded; others skip it.

d_call,cdr3_length,v_call,j_call,clone_size,cdr3_aa,cdr3_nt
.,13,TRBV6-1,TRBJ2-2,few,CASNGHVTGELFF,TGTGCCAGCAATGGACACGTCACCGGGGAGCTGTTTTTT
TRBD1,15,TRBV5-6,TRBJ2-7,.,CASRSGTGNRYEQYF,TGTGCCAGCAGGTCCGGGACAGGGAATCGGTACGAGCAGTACTTC
TRBD1,15,TRBV12-3/TRBV12-4,TRBJ2-7,few,CASSPRQGGGYEQYF,TGTGCCAGCAGCCCAAGACAGGGGGGCGGATACGAGCAGTACTTC
TRBD1,16,TRBV4-1,TRBJ2-5,few,CASSQDRQGAYETQYF,TGCGCCAGCAGCCAAGACCGACAGGGGGCGTATGAGACCCAGTACTTC
.,14,TRBV24-1,TRBJ2-3,.,CATSDLAGGDTQYF,TGTGCCACCAGTGATTTGGCGGGCGGAGATACGCAGTATTTT
TRBD1,14,TRBV4-1,TRBJ1-5,few,CASSRTGQVQPQHF,TGCGCCAGCAGCCGGACCGGACAGGTCCAGCCCCAGCATTTT
.,15,TRBV4-3,TRBJ2-3,.,CASSQEGTTTDTQYF,TGCGCCAGCAGCCAAGAGGGGACCACCACAGATACGCAGTATTTT
TRBD2,17,TRBV5-5,TRBJ2-3,few,CASSLDTGTSGQGTQYF,TGTGCCAGCAGCTTGGACACCGGGACTAGCGGCCAGGGGACGCAGTATTTT
.,13,TRBV7-9,TRBJ1-5,few,CASSFGLNQPQHF,TGTGCCAGCAGCTTCGGCTTAAATCAGCCCCAGCATTTT
.,16,TRBV5-1,TRBJ2-3,few,CASSLVAGPTTDTQYF,TGCGCCAGCAGCTTGGTTGCGGGGCCCACCACAGATACGCAGTATTTT
.,17,TRBV11-2,TRBJ2-2,.,CASSLDVRQTPGGELFF,TGTGCCAGCAGCTTAGATGTCAGGCAAACCCCCGGAGGGGAGCTGTTTTTT
.,13,TRBV6-1,TRBJ1-3,.,CASSRGPQGTIYF,TGTGCCAGCAGTAGGGGCCCCCAGGGCACCATATATTTT
TRBD1,15,TRBV5-1,TRBJ2-3,few,CASSLGPGGRDTQYF,TGCGCCAGCAGCTTAGGGCCAGGGGGCCGGGATACGCAGTATTTT
TRBD2,15,TRBV29-1,TRBJ2-3,.,CSVASVAGGRDTQYF,TGCAGCGTTGCCTCGGTAGCGGGGGGCAGAGATACGCAGTATTTT
.,14,TRBV15,TRBJ1-3,.,CATSRDISGNTIYF,TGTGCCACCTCCAGGGATATTTCTGGAAACACCATATATTTT
.,15,TRBV4-2,TRBJ2-1,few,CASSHRDLPPNEQFF,TGTGCCAGCAGCCACCGGGACTTGCCCCCCAATGAGCAGTTCTTC
TRBD1,15,TRBV10-2,TRBJ2-7,.,CASRAGQGVAYEQYF,TGCGCCAGCAGGGCGGGACAGGGGGTTGCCTACGAGCAGTACTTC
TRBD1,14,TRBV6-1,TRBJ2-7,.,CASSRDRATYEQYF,TGTGCCAGCAGTCGGGACAGGGCCACCTACGAGCAGTACTTC
.,13,TRBV15,TRBJ2-3,.,CATSRASTDTQYF,TGTGCCACCAGCAGAGCCAGCACAGATACGCAGTATTTT
.,15,TRBV6-5,TRBJ1-1,many,CASSWAQKGGTEAFF,TGTGCCAGCAGTTGGGCCCAGAAGGGAGGGACTGAAGCTTTCTTT
.,14,TRBV5-1,TRBJ2-5,.,CASSSEFPQETQYF,TGCGCCAGCAGCTCAGAGTTCCCCCAAGAGACCCAGTACTTC
TRBD1,14,TRBV3-1,TRBJ2-7,.,CASSQTGPYYEQYF,TGTGCCAGCAGCCAGACAGGGCCTTACTACGAGCAGTACTTC
TRBD2,16,TRBV7-9,TRBJ2-2,.,CASSSGGTPNTGELFF,TGTGCCAGCAGCTCGGGGGGGACCCCGAACACCGGGGAGCTGTTTTTT
TRBD1,19,TRBV28,TRBJ1-3,.,CASSTRFSRQGGPRNTIYF,TGTGCCAGCAGTACCCGTTTTTCTCGACAGGGTGGGCCCCGAAACACCATATATTTT
TRBD2,14,TRBV7-3,TRBJ2-1,.,CASSLSGGAYEQFF,TGTGCCAGCAGCCTAAGCGGGGGGGCCTATGAGCAGTTCTTC
.,16,TRBV4-2,TRBJ1-1,few,CASSQDRDPGDTEAFF,TGTGCCAGCAGCCAAGACAGGGATCCCGGGGACACTGAAGCTTTCTTT
.,15,TRBV6-1,TRBJ1-2,once,CASSPRDMIYYGYTF,TGTGCCAGCAGTCCCCGGGACATGATATACTATGGCTACACCTTC
.,17,TRBV12-3/TRBV12-4,TRBJ2-2,.,CASSYPEGHLNTGELFF,TGTGCCAGCAGTTACCCCGAAGGGCACCTGAACACCGGGGAGCTGTTTTTT
.,15,TRBV12-3/TRBV12-4,TRBJ2-1,.,CASSLGLVVGNEQFF,TGTGCCAGCAGTTTAGGGCTAGTAGTCGGCAATGAGCAGTTCTTC
.,14,TRBV28,TRBJ1-5,.,CATTYDNFGQPQHF,TGTGCCACCACGTATGACAATTTCGGACAGCCCCAGCATTTT
.,16,TRBV11-2,TRBJ2-3,few,CASSLRVWERTDTQYF,TGTGCCAGCAGCTTACGGGTTTGGGAGAGAACAGATACGCAGTATTTT
.,13,TRBV12-3/TRBV12-4,TRBJ1-4,few,CASSFRVEEKLFF,TGTGCCAGCAGTTTCAGGGTAGAAGAAAAACTGTTTTTT
.,15,TRBV6-4,TRBJ2-1,.,CASSDQSVRVAEQFF,TGTGCCAGCAGTGACCAAAGTGTCAGGGTCGCTGAGCAGTTCTTC
.,16,TRBV12-3/TRBV12-4,TRBJ2-2,.,CASSAGEEWYTGELFF,TGTGCCAGCAGCGCTGGTGAGGAGTGGTACACCGGGGAGCTGTTTTTT
.,14,TRBV5-1,TRBJ1-1,once,CASSPPGQNTEAFF,TGCGCCAGCAGCCCCCCGGGACAGAACACTGAAGCTTTCTTT
.,12,TRBV7-3,TRBJ1-6,.,CASSLVPRALHF,TGTGCCAGCAGCTTGGTCCCAAGGGCCCTCCACTTT
.,15,TRBV5-1,TRBJ1-1,few,CASSPGGGAAAEAFF,TGCGCCAGCAGCCCGGGTGGGGGCGCAGCGGCTGAAGCTTTCTTT
.,13,TRBV28,TRBJ2-6,.,CAGRSSGANVLTF,TGTGCGGGACGAAGCTCTGGGGCCAACGTCCTGACTTTC
.,14,TRBV12-3/TRBV12-4,TRBJ1-1,.,CASRPPNSFRGAFF,TGTGCCAGCAGGCCACCGAACTCCTTTCGGGGAGCTTTCTTT
.,18,TRBV5-1,TRBJ1-1,.,CASSFWEQGLGQNTEAFF,TGCGCCAGCAGCTTCTGGGAGCAGGGTTTGGGGCAGAACACTGAAGCTTTCTTT
TRBD1,22,TRBV11-1,TRBJ2-1,few,CASSLAETGQLLGFLRANEQFF,TGTGCCAGCAGCTTAGCAGAGACAGGGCAGCTCCTTGGTTTTCTAAGGGCTAATGAGCAGTTCTTC
.,14,TRBV29-1,TRBJ2-1,.,CSVGRTEGYNEQFF,TGCAGCGTTGGACGGACAGAAGGATACAATGAGCAGTTCTTC
.,16,TRBV5-1,TRBJ2-2,.,CASSVLLGSNTGELFF,TGCGCCAGCAGCGTATTACTGGGCTCAAACACCGGGGAGCTGTTTTTT
TRBD1,15,TRBV12-3/TRBV12-4,TRBJ1-2,.,CASSPPSTGFDGYTF,TGTGCCAGCAGTCCCCCCTCGACAGGGTTTGATGGCTACACCTTC
TRBD1,16,TRBV6-2/TRBV6-3,TRBJ1-4,.,CASALARTGRDEKLFF,TGTGCCAGCGCGCTCGCTCGGACAGGGAGAGACGAAAAACTGTTTTTT
TRBD2,16,TRBV3-1,TRBJ2-5,.,CASSQDRTSGQETQYF,TGTGCCAGCAGCCAAGATCGGACTAGCGGACAAGAGACCCAGTACTTC
TRBD2,13,TRBV20-1,TRBJ2-1,.,CSVSGTSGNEQFF,TGCAGTGTTAGTGGGACTAGCGGCAATGAGCAGTTCTTC
.,15,TRBV7-9,TRBJ2-7,few,CASSLLGQVPYEQYF,TGTGCCAGCAGCTTACTTGGCCAGGTCCCCTACGAGCAGTACTTC
.,16,TRBV6-2/TRBV6-3,TRBJ2-7,.,CASSYSKGRDWTEQYF,TGTGCCAGCAGTTACTCGAAGGGCAGGGACTGGACGGAGCAGTACTTC
.,15,TRBV7-8,TRBJ1-5,.,CASSLTGSSNQPQHF,TGTGCCAGCAGCTTAACCGGATCTAGCAATCAGCCCCAGCATTTT
TRBD1,13,TRBV30,TRBJ2-5,.,CAQGRTGHGAQYF,TGTGCCCAGGGCCGGACAGGCCACGGGGCCCAGTACTTC
.,14,TRBV4-3,TRBJ2-3,.,CASSQDSLADTQYF,TGCGCCAGCAGCCAAGATAGTCTAGCGGATACGCAGTATTTT
.,15,TRBV9,TRBJ1-6,few,CASSPRRHGDSPLHF,TGTGCCAGCAGCCCAAGGAGACATGGGGATTCACCCCTCCACTTT
.,15,TRBV4-2,TRBJ2-3,few,CASSPRGDTTDTQYF,TGTGCCAGCAGCCCTCGGGGGGACACCACAGATACGCAGTATTTT
TRBD2,17,TRBV4-1,TRBJ2-7,few,CASSQRGGDALSYEQYF,TGCGCCAGCAGCCAACGGGGGGGTGACGCCCTCTCCTACGAGCAGTACTTC
TRBD1,14,TRBV20-1,TRBJ2-2,.,CSATGTGVTGELFF,TGCAGTGCAACCGGGACAGGTGTCACCGGGGAGCTGTTTTTT
.,15,TRBV20-1,TRBJ2-3,.,CSAKPGHRPTDTQYF,TGCAGTGCTAAACCGGGACACCGCCCCACAGATACGCAGTATTTT
.,14,TRBV10-3,TRBJ2-3,.,CASRPDLITDTQYF,TGTGCCAGTCGCCCGGACCTAATCACAGATACGCAGTATTTT
TRBD2,15,TRBV7-2,TRBJ2-1,.,CASSFGGGAIYEQFF,TGTGCCAGCAGCTTTGGCGGGGGGGCGATATATGAGCAGTTCTTC
.,15,TRBV11-2,TRBJ2-3,few,CASSLTVVPTDTQYF,TGTGCCAGCAGCTTAACGGTAGTACCCACAGATACGCAGTATTTT